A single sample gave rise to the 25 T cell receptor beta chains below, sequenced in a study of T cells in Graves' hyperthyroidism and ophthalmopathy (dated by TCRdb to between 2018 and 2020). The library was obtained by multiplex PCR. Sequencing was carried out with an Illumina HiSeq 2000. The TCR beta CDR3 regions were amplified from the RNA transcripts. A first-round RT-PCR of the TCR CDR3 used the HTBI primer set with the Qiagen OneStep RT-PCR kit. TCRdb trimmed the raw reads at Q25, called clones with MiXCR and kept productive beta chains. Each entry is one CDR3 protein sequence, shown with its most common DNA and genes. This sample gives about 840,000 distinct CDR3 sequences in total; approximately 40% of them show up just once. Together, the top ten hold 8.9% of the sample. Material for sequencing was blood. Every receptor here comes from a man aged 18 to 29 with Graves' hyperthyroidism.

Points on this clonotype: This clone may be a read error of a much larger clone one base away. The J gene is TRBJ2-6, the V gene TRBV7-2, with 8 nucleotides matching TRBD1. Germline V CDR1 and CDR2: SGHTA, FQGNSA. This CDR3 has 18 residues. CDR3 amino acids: CASSFVPGGGAGASVLTF. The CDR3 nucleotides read TGTGCCAGCAGCTTCGTGCCAGGGGGCGGCGCTGGGGCCAGCGTCCTGACTTTC. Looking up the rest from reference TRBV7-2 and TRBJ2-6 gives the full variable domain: GAGVSQSPSNKVTEKGKDVELRCDPISGHTALYWYRQSLGQGLEFLIYFQGNSAPDKSGLPSDRFSAERTGGSVSTLTIQRTQQEDSAVYLCASSFVPGGGAGASVLTFGAGSRLTVL.

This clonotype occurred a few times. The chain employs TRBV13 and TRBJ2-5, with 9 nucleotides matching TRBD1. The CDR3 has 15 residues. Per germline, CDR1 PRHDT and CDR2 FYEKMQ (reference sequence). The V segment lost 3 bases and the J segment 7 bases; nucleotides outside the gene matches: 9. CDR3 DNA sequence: TGTGCCAGCAGCTTTTCCGGGACAGGGCAGGGGACCCAGTACTTC. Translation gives CASSFSGTGQGTQYF.

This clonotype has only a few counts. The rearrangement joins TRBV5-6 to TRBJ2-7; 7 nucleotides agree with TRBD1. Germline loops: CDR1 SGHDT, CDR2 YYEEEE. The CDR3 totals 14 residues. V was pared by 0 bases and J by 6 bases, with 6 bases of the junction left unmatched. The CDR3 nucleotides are TGTGCCAGCAGCTTGGTCAGGGGGTATATCGAGCAGTACTTC. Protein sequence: CASSLVRGYIEQYF.

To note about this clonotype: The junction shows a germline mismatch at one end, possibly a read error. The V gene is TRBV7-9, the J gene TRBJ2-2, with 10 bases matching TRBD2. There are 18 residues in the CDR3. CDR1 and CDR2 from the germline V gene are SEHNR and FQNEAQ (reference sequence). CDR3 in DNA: TGCGCCAGCAGCCAGGGCCTAGCGGGGGTTCGGGGCACCGGGGAGCTGTTTTTT. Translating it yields CASSQGLAGVRGTGELFF.

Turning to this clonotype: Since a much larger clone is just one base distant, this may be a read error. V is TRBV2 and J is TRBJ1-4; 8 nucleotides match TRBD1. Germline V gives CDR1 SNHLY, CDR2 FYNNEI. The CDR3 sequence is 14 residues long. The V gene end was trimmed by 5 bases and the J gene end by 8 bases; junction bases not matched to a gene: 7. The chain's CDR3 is CASSKQGDAEKLFF. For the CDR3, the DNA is TGTGCCAGCAGTAAACAGGGGGACGCGGAAAAACTGTTTTTT.

The DNA of the CDR3 is TGTGCCGGGGGAGGGGGGCGGAGGGGTGGAAACACCATATATTTT. Its translation: CAGGGGRRGGNTIYF. The V call is TRBV25-1, the J call TRBJ1-3; TRBD1 might be the D (6 bases). The CDR3 contains 15 residues. Germline V CDR1 and CDR2: MGHDK, SYGVNS. V was clipped by 11 bases and J by 3 bases, with 20 bases between them.

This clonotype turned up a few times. DNA of the CDR3: TGCGCCAGCAGCCGGGGGGGACAAAACTACGAGCAGTACTTC. Translated: CASSRGGQNYEQYF. The genes are TRBV5-1 and TRBJ2-7; 8 bases are a match to TRBD2. The germline V gene has CDR1 SGHRS and CDR2 YFSETQ. J gave up 3 bases and V 4 bases, and 6 bases lay outside the gene matches. The CDR3 covers 14 residues.

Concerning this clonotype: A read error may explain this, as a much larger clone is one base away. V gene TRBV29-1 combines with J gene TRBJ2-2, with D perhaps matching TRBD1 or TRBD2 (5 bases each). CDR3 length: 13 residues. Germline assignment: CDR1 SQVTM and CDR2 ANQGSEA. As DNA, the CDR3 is TGCAGCGTTCAAGACAGAGGGACCGGGGAGCTGTTTTTT. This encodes CSVQDRGTGELFF.

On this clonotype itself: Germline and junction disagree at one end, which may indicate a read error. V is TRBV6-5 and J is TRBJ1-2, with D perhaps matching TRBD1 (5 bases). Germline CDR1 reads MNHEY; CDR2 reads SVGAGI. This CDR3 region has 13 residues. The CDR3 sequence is CAGSYPGAYGYTF. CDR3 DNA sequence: TGTGCCGGCAGTTACCCCGGGGCATATGGCTACACCTTC.

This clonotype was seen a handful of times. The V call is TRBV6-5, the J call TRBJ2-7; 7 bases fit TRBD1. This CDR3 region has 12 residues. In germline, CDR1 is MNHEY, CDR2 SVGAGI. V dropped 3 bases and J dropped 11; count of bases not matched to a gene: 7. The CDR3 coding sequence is TGTGCCAGCAGTTATCCCGACAGGGCGGAGTACTTC. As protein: CASSYPDRAEYF.

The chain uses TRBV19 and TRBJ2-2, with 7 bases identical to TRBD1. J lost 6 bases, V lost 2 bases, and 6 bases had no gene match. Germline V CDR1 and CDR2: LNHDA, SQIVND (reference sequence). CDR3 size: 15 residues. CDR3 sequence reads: CASSIPGTEAGELFF. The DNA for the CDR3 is TGTGCCAGTAGTATACCCGGGACAGAGGCCGGGGAGCTGTTTTTT.

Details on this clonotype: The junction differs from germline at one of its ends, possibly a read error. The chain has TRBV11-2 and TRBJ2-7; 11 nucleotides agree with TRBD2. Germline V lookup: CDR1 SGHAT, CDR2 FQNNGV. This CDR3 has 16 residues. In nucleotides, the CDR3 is TGCGCCAGCAGCCAACCCACTAGCGGGAGAATCAACGAGCAGTACTTC. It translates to CASSQPTSGRINEQYF.

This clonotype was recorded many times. This CDR3 reads CASSLEGAQSEAFF. The CDR3 coding sequence is TGTGCCAGCAGCTTAGAAGGGGCGCAGTCTGAAGCTTTCTTT. The chain joins TRBV7-9 to TRBJ1-1; possibly TRBD1 for D (5 bases). The germline V and J ends were trimmed by 1 base and 6 bases, with 12 bases remaining between them. Germline CDR1 and CDR2: SEHNR and FQNEAQ (reference sequence). The CDR3 has 14 amino acids. The variable domain in full, completed from reference TRBV7-9 and TRBJ1-1, reads DTGVSQNPRHKITKRGQNVTFRCDPISEHNRLYWYRQTLGQGPEFLTYFQNEAQLEKSRLLSDRFSAERPKGSFSTLEIQRTEQGDSAMYLCASSLEGAQSEAFFGQGTRLTVV.

The CDR3 coding sequence is TGTGCCAGCTATTTAGAGTCGGCAGGGCGACATGGCTACACCTTC. Translated: CASYLESAGRHGYTF. The V gene is TRBV25-1, the J gene TRBJ1-2; possibly TRBD1 for D (5 bases). The CDR3 has 15 residues. Germline V gene data show CDR1 as MGHDK and CDR2 as SYGVNS. The germline V and J ends were trimmed by 8 bases and 6 bases, with 22 bases remaining between them.

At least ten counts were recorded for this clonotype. CDR3 nucleotide sequence: TGCAGCGTTCCCCCAAACACCGGGGAGCTGTTTTTT. Amino acids: CSVPPNTGELFF. This chain uses TRBV29-1 with TRBJ2-2; D remains ambiguous. The CDR3 totals 12 residues. Trimming removed 5 bases at V and 2 bases at J, with 6 bases between. CDR1 is SQVTM and CDR2 is ANQGSEA in the germline V gene.

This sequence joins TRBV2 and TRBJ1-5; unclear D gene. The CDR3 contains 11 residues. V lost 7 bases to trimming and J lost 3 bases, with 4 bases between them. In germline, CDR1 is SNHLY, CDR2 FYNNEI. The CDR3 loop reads CASNDNQPQHF. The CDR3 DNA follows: TGTGCCAGCAATGACAATCAGCCCCAGCATTTT.

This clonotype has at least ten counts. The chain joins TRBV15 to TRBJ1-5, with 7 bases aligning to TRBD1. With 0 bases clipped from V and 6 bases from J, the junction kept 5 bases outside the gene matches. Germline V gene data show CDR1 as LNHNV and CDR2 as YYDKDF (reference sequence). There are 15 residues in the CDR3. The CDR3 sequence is CATSRDRGFGQPQHF. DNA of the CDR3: TGTGCCACCAGCAGAGACAGGGGGTTCGGTCAGCCCCAGCATTTT.

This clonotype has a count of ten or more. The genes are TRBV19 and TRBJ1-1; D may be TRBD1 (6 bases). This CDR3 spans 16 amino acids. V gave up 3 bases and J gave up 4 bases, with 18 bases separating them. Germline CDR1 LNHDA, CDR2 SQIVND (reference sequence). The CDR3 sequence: CASSIGGDRSGTEAFF. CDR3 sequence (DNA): TGTGCCAGTAGTATCGGGGGCGATAGAAGTGGCACTGAAGCTTTCTTT.

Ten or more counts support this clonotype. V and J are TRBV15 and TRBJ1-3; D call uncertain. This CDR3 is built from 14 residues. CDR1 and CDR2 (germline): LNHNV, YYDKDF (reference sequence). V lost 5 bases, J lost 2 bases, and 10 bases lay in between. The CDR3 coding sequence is TGTGCCACCAGCGGCGGGAGGGCTGGAAACACCATATATTTT. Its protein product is CATSGGRAGNTIYF.

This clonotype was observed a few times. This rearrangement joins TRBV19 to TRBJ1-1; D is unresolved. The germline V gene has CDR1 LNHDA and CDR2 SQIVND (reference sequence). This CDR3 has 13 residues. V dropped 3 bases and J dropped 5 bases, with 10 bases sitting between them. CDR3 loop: CASSIGVRTEAFF. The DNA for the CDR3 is TGTGCCAGTAGTATTGGGGTGAGGACTGAAGCTTTCTTT.

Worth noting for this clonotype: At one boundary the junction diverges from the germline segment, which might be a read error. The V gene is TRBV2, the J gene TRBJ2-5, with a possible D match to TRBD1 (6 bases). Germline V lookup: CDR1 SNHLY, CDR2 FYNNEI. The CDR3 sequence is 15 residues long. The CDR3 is CAGSHRQAPQETQYF. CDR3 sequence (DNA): TGTGCCGGCAGTCATCGACAGGCCCCGCAAGAGACCCAGTACTTC.

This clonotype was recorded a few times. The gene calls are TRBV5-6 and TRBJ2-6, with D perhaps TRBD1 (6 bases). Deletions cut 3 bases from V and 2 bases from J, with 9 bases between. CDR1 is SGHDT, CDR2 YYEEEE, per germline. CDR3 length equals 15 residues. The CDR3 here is CASSYRDAGANVLTF. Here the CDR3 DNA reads TGTGCCAGCAGCTACAGGGATGCTGGGGCCAACGTCCTGACTTTC.

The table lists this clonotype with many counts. The CDR3 DNA sequence: TGTGCCAGCAGCTCCCCGGGACAGGGAAACTATGGCTACACCTTC. Translation: CASSSPGQGNYGYTF. The rearrangement uses TRBV11-2 and TRBJ1-2; TRBD1 matches at 9 bases. Trimming at V came to 4 bases and at J to 2 bases, leaving 5 bases not matched to a gene. This CDR3 has 15 amino acids. In germline, CDR1 is SGHAT, CDR2 FQNNGV.

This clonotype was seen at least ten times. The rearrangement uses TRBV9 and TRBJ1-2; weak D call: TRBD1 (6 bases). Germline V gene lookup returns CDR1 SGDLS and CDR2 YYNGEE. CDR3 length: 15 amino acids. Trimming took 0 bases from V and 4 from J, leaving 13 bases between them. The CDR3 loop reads CASSVEEGTLYGYTF. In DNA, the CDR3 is TGTGCCAGCAGCGTAGAGGAAGGGACACTCTATGGCTACACCTTC.

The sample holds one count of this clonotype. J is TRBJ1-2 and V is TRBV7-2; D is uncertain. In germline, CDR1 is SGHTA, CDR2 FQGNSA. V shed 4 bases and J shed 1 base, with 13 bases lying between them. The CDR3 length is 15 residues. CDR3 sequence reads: CASSSVANSNYGYTF. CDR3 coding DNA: TGTGCCAGCAGCTCGGTTGCTAACAGTAACTATGGCTACACCTTC.